This is a list of T cell receptor beta chains from one sample in a study of T cell responses to AZD1222 COVID-19 vaccine. Profiled with immunoSEQ multiplex PCR; TCRdb holds only in-frame clones, not every one. The sample lists about 110,000 clones, about 82% occurring once. Sequences were derived from peripheral blood, sampled on day 0 of AZD1222 vaccination. Every receptor here comes from an adult in good health. CDR3s include the opening cysteine and the closing phenylalanine or tryptophan. A D gene is named only where the DNA matches it firmly. A clone size is listed for some rows: how often the clone was seen (once, few, many), or a class if it is expanded.

.	.	TRBV6-2/TRBV6-3	TRBJ1-4	TGTGCCAGCAGTTCCGGGATGGAAAAACTGTTTTTT	CASSSGMEKLFF
.	.	TRBV19	TRBJ2-1	TGTGCCAGTAGTATAGGTCAGGGATGGGCTGAGCAGTTCTTC	CASSIGQGWAEQFF
.	.	TRBV28	TRBJ1-1	TGTGCCAGCAGTTTACCTGAAAACACTGAAGCTTTCTTT	CASSLPENTEAFF
.	.	TRBV5-5	TRBJ1-3	TGTGCCAGCAGCTTGGTACACTCTGGAAACACCATATATTTT	CASSLVHSGNTIYF
TRBD2	once	TRBV18	TRBJ2-2	TGTGCCAGCTCAACATTCAGACTAGCGGGAACGAACACCGGGGAGCTGTTTTTT	CASSTFRLAGTNTGELFF
TRBD1	.	TRBV30	TRBJ1-5	TGTGCCTGGGGCGGACAGGATAATCAGCCCCAGCATTTT	CAWGGQDNQPQHF
.	few	TRBV5-1	TRBJ2-3	TGCGCCAGCAGCGGAGCCGGGACAAGGTTCACAGATACGCAGTATTTT	CASSGAGTRFTDTQYF
.	.	TRBV19	TRBJ1-5	TGTGCCAGTAGTATAGGGCGGAGTAATAGCAATCAGCCCCAGCATTTT	CASSIGRSNSNQPQHF
TRBD1	.	TRBV2	TRBJ2-7	TGTGCCAGCAGTGAATTGGACAGGGGGGGTGAGCAGTACTTC	CASSELDRGGEQYF
.	.	TRBV19	TRBJ2-2	TGTGCCAGTAGGGCGGAGAACACCGGGGAGCTGTTTTTT	CASRAENTGELFF
.	.	TRBV5-1	TRBJ1-1	TGCGCCAGCAGCTTGGCCGGGGACTTTAACACTGAAGCTTTCTTT	CASSLAGDFNTEAFF
.	.	TRBV18	TRBJ2-7	TGTGCCAGCTCACCACCGAAGCGCACTTCTAGCGAGCAGTACTTC	CASSPPKRTSSEQYF
.	.	TRBV4-2	TRBJ1-5	TGTGCCAGCAGCCAAGATGGAGACAGAAACAATCAGCCCCAGCATTTT	CASSQDGDRNNQPQHF
.	once	TRBV19	TRBJ2-7	TGTGCCAGTAGCTCGGACGCGGACGGCTACGAGCAGTACTTC	CASSSDADGYEQYF
.	.	TRBV13	TRBJ1-6	TGTGCCAGCAGCTTATCAGGCAGGATCGGGGGCGCTTCACCCCTCCACTTT	CASSLSGRIGGASPLHF
TRBD2	.	TRBV18	TRBJ2-5	TGTGCCAGCTCACCACTCCTTGCGGGGGGGCGTGAAGAGACCCAGTACTTC	CASSPLLAGGREETQYF
.	.	TRBV19	TRBJ2-3	TGTGCCAGTAGTATAGAGGCGGGGAGGACAGATACGCAGTATTTT	CASSIEAGRTDTQYF
.	few	TRBV4-1	TRBJ1-5	TGCGCCAGCAGCCAAGCTGGGTGGGCTAATCAGCCCCAGCATTTT	CASSQAGWANQPQHF
.	.	TRBV11-2	TRBJ2-3	TGTGCCAGCAGCTCCAGAGAGAACACAGATACGCAGTATTTT	CASSSRENTDTQYF
.	.	TRBV11-1	TRBJ1-1	TGTGCCAGCAGCTTAGGTACGGGACAGAACACTGAAGCTTTCTTT	CASSLGTGQNTEAFF
.	once	TRBV29-1	TRBJ1-3	TGCAGCACCTCAGGGGCCAACTCTGGAAACACCATATATTTT	CSTSGANSGNTIYF
.	.	TRBV14	TRBJ1-2	TGTGCCAGCAGCCGGACAGCAGCACACTATGGCTACACCTTC	CASSRTAAHYGYTF
TRBD1	.	TRBV6-5	TRBJ1-5	TGTGCCAGCAGTCCCGGACAGGGTGGCAATCAGCCCCAGCATTTT	CASSPGQGGNQPQHF
TRBD1	.	TRBV4-1	TRBJ2-1	TGCGCCAGCAGCCAAGCTTATGACAGGGACTCCTACAATGAGCAGTTCTTC	CASSQAYDRDSYNEQFF
.	.	TRBV12-3/TRBV12-4	TRBJ2-7	TGTGCCAGCAGTTTCGCCTACGAGCAGTACTTC	CASSFAYEQYF
.	.	TRBV6-5	TRBJ1-4	TGTGCCAGCAGTACAGGGCATAATGAAAAACTGTTTTTT	CASSTGHNEKLFF
TRBD2	.	TRBV3-1/TRBV3-2	TRBJ2-3	TGTGCCAGCAGCCACTCAGCGGGGAAAAATTTCAACACAGATACGCAGTATTTT	CASSHSAGKNFNTDTQYF
.	.	TRBV5-1	TRBJ2-1	TGCGCCAGCAGCTCCTCTTGGAATGAGCAGTTCTTC	CASSSSWNEQFF
.	.	TRBV10-3	TRBJ2-7	TGTGCCACCAAAGGAGTGGATTCCTACGAGCAGTACTTC	CATKGVDSYEQYF
.	.	TRBV30	TRBJ1-6	TGTGCCTGGAGCCCAAGGGTGTCCAATAATTCACCCCTCCACTTT	CAWSPRVSNNSPLHF
.	.	TRBV11-3	TRBJ1-1	TGTGCCAGCAGCTTAACCGAAAACACTGAAGCTTTCTTT	CASSLTENTEAFF
TRBD1	.	TRBV5-1	TRBJ1-2	TGCGCCAGCAGCTTGGCAGGGGGTGGTCGCTATGGCTACACCTTC	CASSLAGGGRYGYTF
.	.	TRBV6-5	TRBJ1-4	TGTGCCAGCGAAGTCCTGGTTGGTGAAAAACTGTTTTTT	CASEVLVGEKLFF
.	.	TRBV7-7	TRBJ2-1	TGTGCCAGCAGCTTAGCGCTTGAGGGTGAGCAGTTCTTC	CASSLALEGEQFF
.	.	TRBV5-1	TRBJ1-6	TGCGCCAGCAGCTTAGGGGAGAATTCACCCCTCCACTTT	CASSLGENSPLHF
.	.	TRBV4-3	TRBJ1-1	TGCGCCAGCAGCCAAGGCGGTTTTGAAGCTTTCTTT	CASSQGGFEAFF
.	.	TRBV3-1/TRBV3-2	TRBJ2-7	TGTGCCAGCAGCCAAACCAGTTACGAGCAGTACTTC	CASSQTSYEQYF
.	.	TRBV7-9	TRBJ2-5	TGTGCCAGCAGCTTTAGGTCCTCAGGCCCAGAGACCCAGTACTTC	CASSFRSSGPETQYF